A selection of T cell receptor beta chains follows, all from one sample in a study of T cells in localized non-small cell lung cancer. Produced via immunoSEQ multiplex PCR; TCRdb's table is partial and in-frame only. Among fewer than 2,000 clones listed, more than 25% were seen once. The input for sequencing was normal lung tissue next to the tumor, taken before any cancer treatment. The receptor set was obtained from a female donor older than 55 with stage I lung adenocarcinoma. Each CDR3 is given without its conserved first and last residue.

>TRBV28|TRBJ1-1
ASRLEDRMNTEAF
>TRBV28|TRBJ1-1
ASSLAQGRTEAF
>TRBV11-3|TRBJ1-4
ASSLEGVTNEKLF
>TRBV4-1|TRBJ2-5
ASSGEGWETQY
>TRBV19|TRBJ1-1
AKGRDSLGTEAF
>TRBV4-1|TRBJ2-2
ASRPPGGARNTGELF
>TRBV27|TRBJ2-3
ASSFMSGTDTQY
>TRBV9|TRBJ1-3
ASSLLDRGHGNTIY
>TRBV6-8|TRBJ2-2
ASSYSSTQAPWGGELF
>TRBV7-6|TRBJ2-5
ASSLAGTEQETQY
>TRBV6-8|TRBJ2-5
ASSYPLTGIKETQY
>TRBV6-8|TRBJ2-7
ATTDRENYEQY
>TRBV30|TRBJ2-1
AWRRGDSNNEQF
>TRBV19|TRBJ1-1
ASTIYSLADSSVYTEAF
>TRBV11-3|TRBJ2-2
ASSLVGARATGELF
>TRBV6-8|TRBJ2-7
ASSYSIGPGLSGSYEQY
>TRBV28|TRBJ1-1
ASSFEGRTEAF
>TRBV29-1|TRBJ1-1
SVDDGTVANTEAF
>TRBV9|TRBJ1-1
ASSLQQLEAF
>TRBV11-3|TRBJ2-3
ASSSGRLTDTQY
>TRBV11-3|TRBJ2-5
ASSEESYQETQY
>TRBV6-8|TRBJ1-5
ASRPTEGPNQPQH
>TRBV11-3|TRBJ1-1
ASSSGRSSLTEAF
>TRBV28|TRBJ2-3
ASSLEREKSTDTQY
>TRBV11-3|TRBJ2-6
ASSRLAGGANVLT
>TRBV29-1|TRBJ1-1
SAEQGSLEAF
>TRBV1|TRBJ2-3
ASSQHLRGKDPDTQY
>TRBV11-3|TRBJ1-1
ASSSGTLWVGRVTEAF
>TRBV18|TRBJ1-2
ASSPEGGAYGYT
>TRBV19|TRBJ2-4
ASSIDSEGGKNIQY
>TRBV6-1|TRBJ2-7
ASSEGTYYEQY
>TRBV6-8|TRBJ2-1
ASSSTPSGVPYNEQF
>TRBV19|TRBJ2-1
ASSMDHNEQF
>TRBV28|TRBJ2-7
ASNRPGQGINEQY
>TRBV30|TRBJ1-5
AWSLDNYQPQH
>TRBV6-7|TRBJ2-7
ATWTGYEQY
>TRBV6-8|TRBJ1-2
ASSQDRDAYGYT
>TRBV2|TRBJ1-2
ASRGDMGTGYT
>TRBV6-8|TRBJ2-7
ASSIGAAPTEQY
>TRBV9|TRBJ1-1
AREMVWEYTEAF
>TRBV11-3|TRBJ1-1
ASSFFIQGTEAF
>TRBV11-3|TRBJ1-1
ASSLNKVNTEAF